This T cell receptor (beta chain) comes out of a study of OX40 agonist ivuxolimab in advanced cancers. The protocol was immunoSEQ multiplex PCR, while the TCRdb copy is restricted to in-frame clones and leaves out a portion. The table shows around 70,000 clones, with approximately 84% occurring only once. Sequences were derived from CD4+ or CD8+ T cells sorted from blood, sampled in a trial of the OX40 agonist ivuxolimab. The clonotype comes from an adult with an advanced solid tumor such as melanoma, head and neck, liver or kidney cancer.

CDR3 coding DNA: TGTGCCAGTAGTCAGGGTTTCCTCACCGGGGAGCTGTTTTTT. Its translation: CASSQGFLTGELFF. This chain connects TRBV19 to TRBJ2-2; TRBD1 is a possible D gene (5 bases). Germline loops: CDR1 LNHDA, CDR2 SQIVND (reference sequence). The CDR3 has 14 residues. V was trimmed by 5 bases and J by 4 bases, leaving 11 bases between them. Supplemented by reference TRBV19 and TRBJ2-2, the full variable domain reads DGGITQSPKYLFRKEGQNVTLSCEQNLNHDAMYWYRQDPGQGLRLIYYSQIVNDFQKGDIAEGYSVSREKKESFPLTVTSAQKNPTAFYLCASSQGFLTGELFFGEGSRLTVL.